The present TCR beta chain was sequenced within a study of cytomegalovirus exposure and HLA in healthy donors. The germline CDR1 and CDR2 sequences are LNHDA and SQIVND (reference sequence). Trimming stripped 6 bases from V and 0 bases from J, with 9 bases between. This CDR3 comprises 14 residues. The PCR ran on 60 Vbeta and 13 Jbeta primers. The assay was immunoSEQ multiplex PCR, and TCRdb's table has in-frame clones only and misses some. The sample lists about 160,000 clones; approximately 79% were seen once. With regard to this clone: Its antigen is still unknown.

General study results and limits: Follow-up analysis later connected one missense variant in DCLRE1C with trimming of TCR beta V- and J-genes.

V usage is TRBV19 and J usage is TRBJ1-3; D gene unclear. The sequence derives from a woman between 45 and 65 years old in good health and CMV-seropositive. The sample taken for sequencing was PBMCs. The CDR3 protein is CASRYSHSGNTIYF. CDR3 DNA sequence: TGTGCCAGTAGGTACAGCCACTCTGGAAACACCATATATTTT. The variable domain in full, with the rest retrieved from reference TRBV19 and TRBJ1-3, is DGGITQSPKYLFRKEGQNVTLSCEQNLNHDAMYWYRQDPGQGLRLIYYSQIVNDFQKGDIAEGYSVSREKKESFPLTVTSAQKNPTAFYLCASRYSHSGNTIYFGEGSWLTVV.